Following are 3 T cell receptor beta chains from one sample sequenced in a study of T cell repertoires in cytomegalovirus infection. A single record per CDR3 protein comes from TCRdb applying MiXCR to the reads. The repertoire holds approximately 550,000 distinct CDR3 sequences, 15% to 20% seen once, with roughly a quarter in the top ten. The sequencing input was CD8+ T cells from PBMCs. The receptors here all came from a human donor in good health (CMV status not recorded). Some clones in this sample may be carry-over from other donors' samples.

In nucleotides, the CDR3 is TGTGCCAGCAGTCCGGGACCGTCCTACAATGAGCAGTTCTTC. It encodes CASSPGPSYNEQFF. The J gene is TRBJ2-1, the V gene TRBV27; either TRBD1 or TRBD2 may supply D (5 bases each). CDR1 and CDR2 from the germline V gene are MNHEY and SMNVEV (reference sequence). The CDR3 is 14 residues long. Trimming took off 5 bases at V and 1 base at J, with 9 bases between the two ends.

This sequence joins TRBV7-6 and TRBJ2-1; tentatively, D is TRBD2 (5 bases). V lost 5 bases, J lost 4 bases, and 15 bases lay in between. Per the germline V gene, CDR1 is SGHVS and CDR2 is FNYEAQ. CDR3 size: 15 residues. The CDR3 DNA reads TGTGCCAGCAGCCCTGCCCCGGGATTATACAATGAGCAGTTCTTC. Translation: CASSPAPGLYNEQFF.

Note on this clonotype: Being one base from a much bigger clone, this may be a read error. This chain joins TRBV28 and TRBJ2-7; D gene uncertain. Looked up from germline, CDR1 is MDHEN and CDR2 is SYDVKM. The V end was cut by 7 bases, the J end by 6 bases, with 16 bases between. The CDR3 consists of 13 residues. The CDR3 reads CASMGLSTGEQYF. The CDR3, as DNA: TGTGCCAGCATGGGCCTTTCTACGGGCGAGCAGTACTTC.